Listed below are T cell receptor beta chains from one sample, sequenced in a study of T cells in Graves' hyperthyroidism and ophthalmopathy. One entry per CDR3 protein results from TCRdb running MiXCR on the multiplex PCR reads. The data contain roughly 290,000 distinct CDR3 sequences, around 15% of them singletons. Sequenced input: blood. These receptors originate from a woman aged 55-75 years with Graves' ophthalmopathy. Each CDR3 is given with its conserved first and last residue. Fields, in order: D gene, J gene, clone size, CDR3 length, V gene, CDR3 DNA, CDR3 protein. The D gene is left open where the match is weak. A row's size may be missing; if present it is once, few, many or a size class.

D: -; J: TRBJ1-2; size: few; length: 15; V: TRBV20-1; DNA: TGCAGTGCTAGAGAGATGGGGGGGCTACGAGGAGGCTACACCTTC; CDR3: CSAREMGGLRGGYTF
D: -; J: TRBJ2-1; size: few; length: 14; V: TRBV7-3; DNA: TGTGCCAGCAGCGCGACGGAGACCTACAATGAGCAGTTCTTC; CDR3: CASSATETYNEQFF
D: -; J: TRBJ2-3; size: many; length: 14; V: TRBV7-2; DNA: TGTGCCAGCAGCTCTGCCGTAGGGGCAGATACGCAGTATTTT; CDR3: CASSSAVGADTQYF
D: -; J: TRBJ2-7; size: few; length: 15; V: TRBV18; DNA: TGTGCCACCTCGAGGAAGGGGGGCCATAACTACGAGCAGTACTTC; CDR3: CATSRKGGHNYEQYF
D: -; J: TRBJ2-7; size: many; length: 13; V: TRBV7-9; DNA: TGTGCCAGCAGCCCCGAGAGTCGGTACGAGCAGTACTTC; CDR3: CASSPESRYEQYF
D: -; J: TRBJ2-2; size: many; length: 14; V: TRBV28; DNA: TGTGCCATCGGCGGGCAGGGGAACACCGGGGAGCTGTTTTTT; CDR3: CAIGGQGNTGELFF
D: TRBD1; J: TRBJ2-5; size: many; length: 17; V: TRBV12-3/TRBV12-4; DNA: TGTGCCAGCAGTTTCGGACAGGGTTTGGGCAACGGAGAGACCCAGTACTTC; CDR3: CASSFGQGLGNGETQYF
D: TRBD2; J: TRBJ2-1; size: -; length: 18; V: TRBV14; DNA: TGTGCCAGCAGCCACGACCCAAGGGCGGGAGTTGGCTACAATGAGCAGTTCTTC; CDR3: CASSHDPRAGVGYNEQFF
D: -; J: TRBJ1-6; size: many; length: 14; V: TRBV2; DNA: TGTGCCAGCAGTGCGGCAGCTTCTAATTCACCCCTCCACTTT; CDR3: CASSAAASNSPLHF
D: -; J: TRBJ1-1; size: many; length: 13; V: TRBV10-3; DNA: TGTGCCATCAGCCTGACAGATGACACTGAAGCTTTCTTT; CDR3: CAISLTDDTEAFF
D: -; J: TRBJ2-3; size: many; length: 16; V: TRBV20-1; DNA: TGCAGTGCTAGAGATTCCTTTGCGGAAAGCACAGATACGCAGTATTTT; CDR3: CSARDSFAESTDTQYF
D: -; J: TRBJ2-1; size: many; length: 12; V: TRBV3-1; DNA: TGTGCCAGCAGCCAGCAGTACAATGAGCAGTTCTTC; CDR3: CASSQQYNEQFF
D: -; J: TRBJ1-3; size: -; length: 15; V: TRBV15; DNA: TGTGCCACCAGCAGAGATGCAATTACTGGAAACACCATATATTTT; CDR3: CATSRDAITGNTIYF
D: TRBD2; J: TRBJ2-1; size: -; length: 17; V: TRBV6-5; DNA: TGTGCCAGCAGTTACGGGACTAGCGGAAGCTCCTACAATGAGCAGTTCTTC; CDR3: CASSYGTSGSSYNEQFF
D: -; J: TRBJ1-1; size: many; length: 12; V: TRBV9; DNA: TGTGCCAGCAGCCCCCAGGACACTGAAGCTTTCTTT; CDR3: CASSPQDTEAFF
D: -; J: TRBJ2-1; size: many; length: 15; V: TRBV11-2; DNA: TGTGCCAGCAGCTTCTTTAGTCAGGTCGCCAATGAGCAGTTCTTC; CDR3: CASSFFSQVANEQFF
D: -; J: TRBJ2-1; size: many; length: 16; V: TRBV5-5; DNA: TGTGCCAGCAGCTTAGACGGGGACGGATCCTACAATGAGCAGTTCTTC; CDR3: CASSLDGDGSYNEQFF
D: TRBD2; J: TRBJ2-7; size: many; length: 15; V: TRBV12-3/TRBV12-4; DNA: TGTGCCAGCAGCCCGGGGGTGGGGGGGTCCTACGAGCAGTACTTC; CDR3: CASSPGVGGSYEQYF
D: TRBD1; J: TRBJ1-1; size: many; length: 18; V: TRBV13; DNA: TGTGCCAGCAGCTTCTCGCCCGCGGGACAGATTTTGAACACTGAAGCTTTCTTT; CDR3: CASSFSPAGQILNTEAFF
D: -; J: TRBJ2-7; size: many; length: 13; V: TRBV18; DNA: TGTGCCAGCTCACGGACAAGTTCCTACGAGCAGTACTTC; CDR3: CASSRTSSYEQYF
D: TRBD1; J: TRBJ2-5; size: many; length: 15; V: TRBV5-1; DNA: TGCGCCAGCAGCCCGGGACAGGGGGCAGTGGAGACCCAGTACTTC; CDR3: CASSPGQGAVETQYF
D: TRBD2; J: TRBJ2-3; size: many; length: 15; V: TRBV6-2/TRBV6-3; DNA: TGTGCCAGCCTAAAAGGCGGACTAGCGACAGATACGCAGTATTTT; CDR3: CASLKGGLATDTQYF
D: TRBD1; J: TRBJ1-6; size: many; length: 13; V: TRBV30; DNA: TGTGCCTGGGACAGGGGATGGGATTCACCCCTCCACTTT; CDR3: CAWDRGWDSPLHF
D: TRBD2; J: TRBJ2-5; size: few; length: 16; V: TRBV5-1; DNA: TGCGCCAGCAGCTTGCGTAGCGGGGGGGCCGGAGAGACCCAGTACTTC; CDR3: CASSLRSGGAGETQYF
D: -; J: TRBJ2-1; size: -; length: 12; V: TRBV29-1; DNA: TGCAGCGGGGGTCTAGCTTACAATGAGCAGTTCTTC; CDR3: CSGGLAYNEQFF
D: TRBD1; J: TRBJ1-6; size: many; length: 14; V: TRBV10-3; DNA: TGTGCCATCAGTGGACAGGGGGCTGATTCACCCCTCCACTTT; CDR3: CAISGQGADSPLHF
D: -; J: TRBJ2-2; size: -; length: 17; V: TRBV6-2/TRBV6-3; DNA: TGTGCCAGCAGTGCGCGGGCTTTAAAACTTAGGACCGGGGAGCTGTTTTTT; CDR3: CASSARALKLRTGELFF
D: -; J: TRBJ2-3; size: many; length: 14; V: TRBV10-2; DNA: TGCGCCAGCAGAGACAGGCCGTTCACAGATACGCAGTATTTT; CDR3: CASRDRPFTDTQYF
D: TRBD2; J: TRBJ2-4; size: few; length: 14; V: TRBV5-1; DNA: TGCGCCAGCAGTGGGACTAGCGGGAGTGGCATTCAGTACTTC; CDR3: CASSGTSGSGIQYF
D: -; J: TRBJ1-5; size: -; length: 13; V: TRBV4-3; DNA: TGCGCCAGCAGCCAAGAAACGGCGACACCCCAGCATTTT; CDR3: CASSQETATPQHF
D: -; J: TRBJ2-5; size: many; length: 15; V: TRBV5-6; DNA: TGTGCCAGCACCAAGGACGGGGGGCATCGAGAGACCCAGTACTTC; CDR3: CASTKDGGHRETQYF
D: -; J: TRBJ2-7; size: many; length: 12; V: TRBV20-1; DNA: TGCAGTGCTAGTCAACCTACCTACGAGCAGTACTTC; CDR3: CSASQPTYEQYF
D: -; J: TRBJ2-1; size: once; length: 14; V: TRBV5-1; DNA: TGCGCCAGCAGCCGGCCAGGGTCCCGGAATGAGCAGTTCTTC; CDR3: CASSRPGSRNEQFF
D: TRBD1; J: TRBJ1-2; size: -; length: 16; V: TRBV6-1; DNA: TGTGCCAGCAGTGAGGCGACATACAGGGGCGAGGATGGCTACACCTTC; CDR3: CASSEATYRGEDGYTF
D: TRBD2; J: TRBJ2-1; size: many; length: 19; V: TRBV27; DNA: TGTGCCAGCAGTTTATCCCCCGCGGGAGCGCGGGGGGGCCTTAGTGAGCAGTTCTTC; CDR3: CASSLSPAGARGGLSEQFF
D: -; J: TRBJ2-5; size: many; length: 14; V: TRBV6-2/TRBV6-3; DNA: TGTGCCAGCAGGCAAAAACAAGGTCGAGAGACCCAGTACTTC; CDR3: CASRQKQGRETQYF
D: -; J: TRBJ1-3; size: many; length: 15; V: TRBV20-1; DNA: TGCAGTGCTGAAGCGGACAGAATCTCTGGAAACACCATATATTTT; CDR3: CSAEADRISGNTIYF
D: -; J: TRBJ2-4; size: -; length: 11; V: TRBV5-8; DNA: TGTGCCAGCAGCTTTCGAAACATTCAGTACTTC; CDR3: CASSFRNIQYF
D: TRBD1; J: TRBJ2-3; size: -; length: 16; V: TRBV6-2/TRBV6-3; DNA: TGTGGCAGCTTAAGCGGGGACAGGGGGCTTGGAGATACGCAGTATTTT; CDR3: CGSLSGDRGLGDTQYF
D: TRBD1; J: TRBJ2-7; size: many; length: 15; V: TRBV4-2; DNA: TGTGCCAGCAGCCGAACCCTAGACAGGGACCACGAGCAGTACTTC; CDR3: CASSRTLDRDHEQYF
D: -; J: TRBJ2-7; size: few; length: 14; V: TRBV20-1; DNA: TGCAGTGCTAGAGAGAGGACTCGGTCCTACGAGCAGTACTTC; CDR3: CSARERTRSYEQYF
D: -; J: TRBJ2-3; size: -; length: 13; V: TRBV29-1; DNA: TGCAGCGGTGGACACCTGAGAACAGATACGCAGTATTTT; CDR3: CSGGHLRTDTQYF
D: -; J: TRBJ2-2; size: few; length: 14; V: TRBV27; DNA: TGTGCCAGCAGTTTAGGAGTGCGAACCGGGGAGCTGTTTTTT; CDR3: CASSLGVRTGELFF
D: -; J: TRBJ2-1; size: -; length: 14; V: TRBV7-9; DNA: TGTGCCAGCAGCCGGAGTGAAGGTTGGAATGAGCAGTTCTTC; CDR3: CASSRSEGWNEQFF
D: TRBD2; J: TRBJ2-3; size: -; length: 19; V: TRBV4-3; DNA: TGCGCCAGCAGCCAAGAGCCGACTAGCGGGGGGGCCGGAGCAGATACGCAGTATTTT; CDR3: CASSQEPTSGGAGADTQYF
D: -; J: TRBJ2-7; size: many; length: 16; V: TRBV28; DNA: TGTGCCAGCAGTTTAAGGTTTCGGGGGGCGGCTGACGAGCAGTACTTC; CDR3: CASSLRFRGAADEQYF
D: TRBD1; J: TRBJ1-5; size: -; length: 14; V: TRBV19; DNA: TGTGCCAGTAGCCGAACAGGGGGCAGTCAGCCCCAGCATTTT; CDR3: CASSRTGGSQPQHF
D: -; J: TRBJ1-2; size: many; length: 13; V: TRBV3-1; DNA: TGTGCCAGCAGCCAAGGCGGAAGGGCTGGCTACACCTTC; CDR3: CASSQGGRAGYTF
D: -; J: TRBJ2-7; size: many; length: 14; V: TRBV15; DNA: TGTGCCACCAGCAGTAGGGACAAAGCCTACGAGCAGTACTTC; CDR3: CATSSRDKAYEQYF
D: TRBD2; J: TRBJ2-7; size: few; length: 14; V: TRBV29-1; DNA: TGCAGCGCCGACACTAGCGGAGCAGGGAGGGAGCAGTACTTC; CDR3: CSADTSGAGREQYF
D: -; J: TRBJ1-5; size: few; length: 15; V: TRBV27; DNA: TGTGCCAGCAGTTTAGAAGGGGCTAGCAATCAGCCCCAGCATTTT; CDR3: CASSLEGASNQPQHF
D: -; J: TRBJ1-5; size: -; length: 15; V: TRBV6-1; DNA: TGTGCCAGCAGTGAGAGGGAAGAGGGGGGGCAGCCCCAGCATTTT; CDR3: CASSEREEGGQPQHF